In its sample, the clone carrying this TCR beta chain was seen a few times. Its antigen remains unidentified. The data stem from a study of cytomegalovirus exposure and HLA in healthy donors. Study-level results: Later on, analysis showed that most CMV-associated TCR beta chains appeared to be HLA-restricted. In a later analysis, about 17,000 TCR beta sequences were associated with HLA alleles at 0.05 false discovery rate.

60 Vbeta and 13 Jbeta primers were used in PCR. The repertoire was sequenced with immunoSEQ multiplex PCR; TCRdb's copy has only in-frame clones and lacks some. The table records 110,000 or so clones, around 70% of them present only once. The CDR3 is 14 residues long. The V end lost 0 bases, the J end lost 7 bases, and 10 bases lay between the germline ends. Looked up from germline, CDR1 is GTSNPN and CDR2 is SVGIG (reference sequence). The gene calls are TRBV30 and TRBJ1-6; the D is unclear. The TCR was taken from a woman in her sixties or seventies in good health and CMV-seropositive. Sample: PBMCs. The CDR3 sequence: CAWSVSGQNSPLHF. The CDR3 nucleotides are TGTGCCTGGAGTGTATCAGGCCAGAATTCACCCCTCCACTTT.